Reported below is one T cell receptor beta chain. Its antigen target is currently unknown. Nothing much larger sits one base from this clone, and base qualities are not available. Each collaborating institution followed its own protocols to collect whole blood in K2EDTA tubes. Collaborator samples were shipped for TCRbeta analysis as frozen whole blood, isolated PBMCs, or DNA extracted from either sample type. The immunoSEQ Assay, a bias-controlled multiplex PCR, was used to amplify TCRbeta CDR3 regions from genomic DNA. The paper's processing steps were these. Within the assay, amplification of reference gene primers was used to estimate how many nucleated cells each sample contained. To quantify the absolute abundance of each unique TCRbeta CDR3 rearrangement, sequence reads were collapsed and filtered. For each sample, productive Simpson clonality was calculated by taking the square root of Simpson's diversity index across productive rearrangements. The source is immuneACCESS, and TCRdb retained only in-frame sequences with V and J called. Part of the clones is not carried over; for the studies checked, unresolved V genes explain less than half of this, and the remainder is unexplained. V, J and clone size reflect that table, while D and trimming were determined from the DNA. The sample table holds roughly 75,000 clones, of which 81% were seen once. The leading ten clones occupy around 0.83% of the sample.

This record belongs to a study of blood T cell repertoires in COVID-19 (dated by TCRdb to 2019 to 2021). For the study in its entirety: Samples covering the acute and convalescent phases of COVID-19 were provided by collaborators in the United States, Italy and Spain. The prospective study material was composed of cDNA or gDNA derived from T cells, B-cell-depleted T cells, or PBMCs. Deeply sampled blood TCRbeta repertoires from subjects exposed to, actively infected with, or recovered from COVID-19 were included in the dataset. The repertoires were released in a freely available public database meant as a resource for research on the immune response to SARS-CoV-2. The samples were drawn from two sources: the first 160 participants of the ongoing ImmuneRACE study, and fewer than 1,500 subjects contributed by 6 global collaborators. A de-identified subject ID, COVID-19 status, age in years and sex were almost always included in the sample metadata. Where available, HLA class I and class II types were taken from metadata supplied by the sample provider and were not determined by assay-based typing. What the authors observed across the whole study: Clinical and demographic metadata were provided uncurated, with the amount varying by source and participant.

CDR1 MNHEY and CDR2 SVGEGT were looked up in the germline V gene. The CDR3 runs 15 amino acids, cysteine and phenylalanine included. The CDR3 DNA has 45 bases and is translated from base 1. Germline trimming amounts to 4 bases on V and 5 bases on J, with 5 as the count of junction bases outside the gene matches. The receptor chain draws on TRBV6-2 or TRBV6-3 and TRBJ2-2; 9 central bases correspond to TRBD1. The source of this sequence is a woman in her 70s with acute or convalescent COVID-19. Material: peripheral blood. The base sequence is TGTGCCAGCAGTTTACAGGGGGCGCGAACCGGGGAGCTGTTTTTT. The encoded protein is CASSLQGARTGELFF.